A selection of T cell receptor beta chains follows, all from one sample in a study of post-analysis software for immune sequencing data. One entry per CDR3 protein, called by TCRdb with MiXCR from the PCR reads. Among some 890,000 distinct CDR3 sequences listed, 53% were seen once. The specimen was blood. The receptor set was obtained from a girl aged 5 to 17 with multiple sclerosis. CDR3s include the opening cysteine and the closing phenylalanine or tryptophan. A D gene is named only where the DNA matches it firmly. A clone size is listed for some rows: how often the clone was seen (once, few, many), or a class if it is expanded.

j_call clone_size v_call d_call cdr3_nt cdr3_aa
TRBJ1-2 . TRBV6-5 . TGTGCCAGCAGTTACTTATTCGGAGTAGGGAACTATGGCTACACCTTC CASSYLFGVGNYGYTF
TRBJ2-7 few TRBV10-3 TRBD1 TGTGCCATCAGTGGATCCACAGGGGACTCCTACGAGCAGTACTTC CAISGSTGDSYEQYF
TRBJ2-1 . TRBV18 TRBD2 TGTGCCAGCTCATTACTAGCGCCGAGCTCCTACAATGAGCAGTTCTTC CASSLLAPSSYNEQFF
TRBJ2-4 . TRBV20-1 . TGCAGTGCTCACAATGCCAGGGAGGTCAAAAACATTCAGTACTTC CSAHNAREVKNIQYF
TRBJ2-1 . TRBV20-1 . TGCAGTGCTAGAAGGACTGAGAATGAGCAGTTCTTC CSARRTENEQFF
TRBJ2-7 . TRBV7-9 . TGTGCCAGCAGCTTCTCCAAGGGGACTGGGGGGTACGAGCAGTACTTC CASSFSKGTGGYEQYF
TRBJ2-1 . TRBV25-1 TRBD1 TGTGCCAGCAGTCTCGTAACAGGGGCCCAATACAATGAGCAGTTCTTC CASSLVTGAQYNEQFF
TRBJ1-1 . TRBV27 . TGTGCCAGCAGTTTTAAGGGCTACACTGAAGCTTTCTTT CASSFKGYTEAFF
TRBJ2-7 . TRBV4-1 TRBD1 TGCGCCAGCAGCCAAGATTCCGGGACAGGAGGGGACGAGCAGTACTTC CASSQDSGTGGDEQYF
TRBJ2-1 . TRBV9 . TGTGCCAGCAGCGTAGTTGGGGGAAACAACAATGAGCAGTTCTTC CASSVVGGNNNEQFF
TRBJ2-1 few TRBV20-1 . TGCAGTGCTAGTGTGGGGGACAATGAGCAGTTCTTC CSASVGDNEQFF
TRBJ2-1 . TRBV7-3 . TGTGCCAGCAGCCCCTCCGGGACGAACTACTACAATGAGCAGTTCTTC CASSPSGTNYYNEQFF
TRBJ2-1 few TRBV6-5 TRBD2 TGTGCCAGCAGTTACTCGAAAGGCGGGGGGTTCAATGAGCAGTTCTTC CASSYSKGGGFNEQFF
TRBJ2-4 . TRBV4-1 . TGCGCCAGCAGCCAAGAGGGAGAGGCCCAGTACTTC CASSQEGEAQYF
TRBJ2-7 . TRBV6-2/TRBV6-3 TRBD2 TGTGCCAGCAGGACTAGCGGGGGGATTCCCTACGAGCAGTACTTC CASRTSGGIPYEQYF
TRBJ1-2 . TRBV5-1 . TGCGCCAGCAGCCCGGAGGGCAGGCCAGGCTATGGCTACACCTTC CASSPEGRPGYGYTF
TRBJ2-7 . TRBV5-1 TRBD2 TGCGCCAGCAGCTCCAATCCACCGACTAGCGGGAGGGCCTTCTACGAGCAGTACTTC CASSSNPPTSGRAFYEQYF
TRBJ1-2 . TRBV7-9 TRBD1 TGTGCCAGCAGCCTCGGGACAGGGATTATAGATGGCTACACCTTC CASSLGTGIIDGYTF
TRBJ2-1 . TRBV27 . TGTGCCAGCCAAGAGGCACCTAACCGGGGGGAGCAGTTCTTC CASQEAPNRGEQFF
TRBJ2-5 . TRBV7-9 . TGTGCCAGCAGCTTTACAGGTCTAAGGGGAGGAGAGACCCAGTACTTC CASSFTGLRGGETQYF
TRBJ2-1 . TRBV4-1 . TGCGCCAGCTCACTCAAATACAATGAGCAGTTCTTC CASSLKYNEQFF
TRBJ2-7 . TRBV12-3/TRBV12-4 TRBD1 TGTGCCAGCCACCCGACAGGGCGCCGCTACGAGCAGTACTTC CASHPTGRRYEQYF
TRBJ2-3 . TRBV5-5 TRBD2 TGTGCCAGCAGCTCCGGGACTAGCCCCCCAACGCAGTATTTT CASSSGTSPPTQYF
TRBJ2-1 once TRBV10-3 . TGTGCCATCAGTGGGGACAATGAGCAGTTCTTC CAISGDNEQFF
TRBJ2-5 . TRBV6-5 . TGTGCCAGCACCCCCCAGGGGCCCCAAGAGACCCAGTACTTC CASTPQGPQETQYF
TRBJ1-5 . TRBV20-1 TRBD1 TGCAGTGCTAGACGCGACAGGGGGTATAGCAATCAGCCCCAGCATTTT CSARRDRGYSNQPQHF
TRBJ2-7 few TRBV20-1 TRBD1 TGCAGTGCCATCTTGGGACAGGGTTATCTCGAGCAGTACTTC CSAILGQGYLEQYF
TRBJ2-3 few TRBV20-1 TRBD2 TGCAGTGCCCCGGGACTAGGAGGCCCAGATACGCAGTATTTT CSAPGLGGPDTQYF
TRBJ2-4 . TRBV5-8 . TGTGCCAGCAGCTTGGACAGCCGCCTAGCCAAAAACATTCAGTACTTC CASSLDSRLAKNIQYF
TRBJ2-3 once TRBV7-3 . TGTGCCAGCAGCTCGATAACAGCGGATACGCAGTATTTT CASSSITADTQYF
TRBJ2-7 . TRBV20-1 TRBD2 TGCAGTGCTAGAGCTGGCGGGAGGGGCTACGAGCAGTACTTC CSARAGGRGYEQYF
TRBJ2-5 . TRBV7-9 . TGTGCCAGCAGCTTAAATGTGGGGGAGACCCAGTACTTC CASSLNVGETQYF
TRBJ2-6 once TRBV27 . TGTGCCAGCAGGTTGGATGGGGCCAACGTCCTGACTTTC CASRLDGANVLTF
TRBJ1-2 . TRBV7-9 . TGTGCCAGCAGCGCCGAAGGCAGGCTCTATGGCTACACCTTC CASSAEGRLYGYTF
TRBJ2-3 . TRBV6-5 TRBD2 TGTGCCAGCAGTTACGGAACTAGCGGCCTCACAGATACGCAGTATTTT CASSYGTSGLTDTQYF
TRBJ1-1 . TRBV7-6 TRBD1 TGTGCCAGCAGACGAGGGGCGTATACAGGGGTGAACACTGAAGCTTTCTTT CASRRGAYTGVNTEAFF
TRBJ2-5 . TRBV5-1 . TGCGCCAGCAGTCAACAGGACTTGGGAGAGACCCAGTACTTC CASSQQDLGETQYF
TRBJ2-4 . TRBV20-1 TRBD1 TGCAGTGCTCAGACGACAGGGGGCAAAAACATTCAGTACTTC CSAQTTGGKNIQYF
TRBJ2-1 . TRBV29-1 . TGCAGCGTGAGAGCAGTTAAGAGCTCCTACGATGAGCAGTTCTTC CSVRAVKSSYDEQFF
TRBJ2-5 few TRBV12-3/TRBV12-4 TRBD2 TGTGCCAGCAGTTTAGCTGGCGGGAGGGCGGTGACCCAGTACTTC CASSLAGGRAVTQYF
TRBJ2-7 . TRBV29-1 . TGCAGCGTCCTGACAGGGTGGGGGAGGGAGCAGTACTTC CSVLTGWGREQYF
TRBJ2-3 . TRBV10-3 . TGTGCCATCAGGATACAGGGCGCCACAGATACGCAGTATTTT CAIRIQGATDTQYF